Below, 3 T cell receptor beta chains from the same sample are listed, as sequenced in a study of cytomegalovirus exposure and HLA in healthy donors (dated by TCRdb to between 2016 and 2019). Libraries came from the immunoSEQ multiplex PCR assay. For the multiplex PCR, a mixture combining 60 forward primers for TCR Vbeta segments and 13 reverse primers for TCR Jbeta segments was used. TCRdb provides this immuneACCESS table in a form limited to in-frame rearrangements. Some clones are lacking; in checked studies, under half of them reflect an unresolved V gene, and why the rest are absent is not known. In all, the sample holds about 230,000 clones, and around 80% of those were seen once. The top ten clonotypes cover roughly 2.5% of the sample. The specimen sequenced was PBMCs. The receptor set was obtained from a woman aged 60 to 75 in good health and CMV-seropositive.

The J gene is TRBJ1-6, the V gene TRBV21-1; the table's D call, TRBD1, was not checked against the DNA. TRBV21-1 is shown as a pseudogene. CDR3 size: 12 residues. Here the CDR3 DNA reads TGTGCCAGCAGCAAATCACAGTCACCCCTCCACTTT. Protein: CASSKSQSPLHF.

The chain carries TRBV12-5 and TRBJ2-3; a weak D match, TRBD2 (6 bases). V was clipped by 5 bases and J by 2 bases, with 14 bases between them. The CDR3 covers 15 residues. The germline CDR1 and CDR2 sequences are LGHNT and FRNRAP. The CDR3 loop reads CASGISGWDTDTQYF. For the CDR3, the DNA is TGTGCTAGTGGTATTAGCGGATGGGACACAGATACGCAGTATTTT. Together with reference TRBV12-5 and TRBJ2-3, the CDR3 gives the full variable domain: DARVTQTPRHKVTEMGQEVTMRCQPILGHNTVFWYRQTMMQGLELLAYFRNRAPLDDSGMPKDRFSAEMPDATLATLKIQPSEPRDSAVYFCASGISGWDTDTQYFGPGTRLTVL.

This chain's CDR3 is CASSLGRDRGEKLFF. The CDR3 DNA reads as TGTGCCAGCAGCTTAGGCCGGGACAGGGGTGAAAAACTGTTTTTT. The chain is built from TRBV7-2 and TRBJ1-4, with TRBD1 matching over 10 bases. Per the germline V gene, CDR1 is SGHTA and CDR2 is FQGNSA. The CDR3 totals 15 residues. J gave up 7 bases and V 1 base, and 3 bases lay outside the gene matches.